This T cell receptor (beta chain) emerged from a study of T cell changes during pregnancy in multiple sclerosis. After removal of 5 bases from V and 4 bases from J, the junction contained 9 bases not matched to a gene. Germline V gene data show CDR1 as SGHAT and CDR2 as FQNNGV. The CDR3 spans 16 residues. Libraries were prepared by immunoSEQ multiplex PCR; TCRdb keeps only in-frame clonotypes and omits some of them. The sample shows about 80,000 clones, roughly nine tenths of them seen only once. The specimen comprised peripheral blood, sampled before pregnancy. The origin of this receptor is a female donor with multiple sclerosis, enrolled in a pregnancy study. This chain joins TRBV11-2 and TRBJ2-1, with TRBD1 matching 9 bases. The chain's CDR3 is CASSQHDRGSYNEQFF. The CDR3 DNA sequence: TGTGCCAGCAGCCAACATGACAGGGGGTCTTACAATGAGCAGTTCTTC.